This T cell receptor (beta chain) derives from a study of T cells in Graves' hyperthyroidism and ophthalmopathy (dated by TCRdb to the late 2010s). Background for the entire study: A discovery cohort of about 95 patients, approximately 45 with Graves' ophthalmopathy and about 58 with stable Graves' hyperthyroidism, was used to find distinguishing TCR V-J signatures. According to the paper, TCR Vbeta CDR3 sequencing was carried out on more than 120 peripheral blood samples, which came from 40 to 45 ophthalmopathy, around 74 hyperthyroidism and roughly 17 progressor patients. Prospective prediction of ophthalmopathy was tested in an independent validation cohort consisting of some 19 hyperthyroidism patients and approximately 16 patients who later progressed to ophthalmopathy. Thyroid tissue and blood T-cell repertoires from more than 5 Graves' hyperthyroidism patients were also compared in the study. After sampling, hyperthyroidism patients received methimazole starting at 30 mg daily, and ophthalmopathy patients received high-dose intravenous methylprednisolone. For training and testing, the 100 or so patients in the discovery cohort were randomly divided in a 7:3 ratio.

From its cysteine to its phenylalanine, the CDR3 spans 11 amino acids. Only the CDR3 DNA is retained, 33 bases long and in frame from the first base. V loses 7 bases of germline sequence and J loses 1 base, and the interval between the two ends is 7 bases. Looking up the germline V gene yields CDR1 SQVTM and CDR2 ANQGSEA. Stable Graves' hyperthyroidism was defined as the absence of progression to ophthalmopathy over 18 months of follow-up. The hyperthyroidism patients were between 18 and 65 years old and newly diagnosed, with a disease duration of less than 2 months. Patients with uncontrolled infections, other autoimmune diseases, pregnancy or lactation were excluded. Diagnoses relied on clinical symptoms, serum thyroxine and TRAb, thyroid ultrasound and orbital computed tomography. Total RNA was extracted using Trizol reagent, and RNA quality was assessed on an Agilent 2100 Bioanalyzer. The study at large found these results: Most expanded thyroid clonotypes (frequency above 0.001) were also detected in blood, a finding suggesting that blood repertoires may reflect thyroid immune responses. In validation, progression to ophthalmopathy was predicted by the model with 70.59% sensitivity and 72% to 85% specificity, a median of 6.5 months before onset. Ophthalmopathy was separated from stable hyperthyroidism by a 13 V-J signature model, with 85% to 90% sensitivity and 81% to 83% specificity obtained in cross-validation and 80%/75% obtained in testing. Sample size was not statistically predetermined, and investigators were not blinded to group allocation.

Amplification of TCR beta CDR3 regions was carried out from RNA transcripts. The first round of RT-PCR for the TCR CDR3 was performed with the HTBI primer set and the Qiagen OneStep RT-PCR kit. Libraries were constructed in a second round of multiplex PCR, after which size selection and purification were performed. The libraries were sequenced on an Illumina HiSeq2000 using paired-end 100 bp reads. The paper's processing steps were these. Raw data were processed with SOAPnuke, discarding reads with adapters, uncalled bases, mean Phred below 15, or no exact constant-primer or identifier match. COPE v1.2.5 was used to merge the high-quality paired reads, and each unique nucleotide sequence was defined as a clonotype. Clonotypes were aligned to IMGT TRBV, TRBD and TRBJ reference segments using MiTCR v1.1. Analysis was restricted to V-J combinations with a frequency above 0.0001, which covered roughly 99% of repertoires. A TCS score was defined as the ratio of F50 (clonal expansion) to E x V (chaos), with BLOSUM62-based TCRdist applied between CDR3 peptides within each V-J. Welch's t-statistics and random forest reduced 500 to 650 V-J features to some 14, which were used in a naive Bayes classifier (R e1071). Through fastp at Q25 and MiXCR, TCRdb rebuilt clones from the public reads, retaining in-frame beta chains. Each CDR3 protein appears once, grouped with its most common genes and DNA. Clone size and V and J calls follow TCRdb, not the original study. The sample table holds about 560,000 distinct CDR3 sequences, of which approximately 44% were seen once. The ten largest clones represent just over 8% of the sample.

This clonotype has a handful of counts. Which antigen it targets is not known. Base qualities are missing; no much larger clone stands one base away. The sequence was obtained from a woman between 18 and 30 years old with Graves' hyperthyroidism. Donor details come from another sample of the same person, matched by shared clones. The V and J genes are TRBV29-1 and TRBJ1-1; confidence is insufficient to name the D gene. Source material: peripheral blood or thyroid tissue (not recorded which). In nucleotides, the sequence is TGCAGCGAAAGGTCGAACACTGAAGCTTTCTTT. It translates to CSERSNTEAFF.